The T cell receptor (beta chain) described here comes from a study of radiation and T cells in renal cell carcinoma. Study-level findings and limits: From baseline, blood top tumor clonotypes peaked at 2 weeks post-radiation.

This clone was found once. Its cognate antigen is unknown. Germline CDR1 reads SGHNT; CDR2 reads YYREEE (reference sequence). Unmatched junction bases numbered 11, after V lost 4 bases and J lost 4 bases. This CDR3 contains 18 residues. Indicated time point: baseline pretreatment blood. As for treatment: 15 Gy SBRT to primary tumor, nephrectomy 4 weeks later. The assay was immunoSEQ multiplex PCR, and TCRdb's table has in-frame clones only and misses some. The sample lists tens of thousands of clones, over 70% occurring once. The source material was blood, sampled from a patient whose treatment included radiotherapy and nephrectomy. This TCR was recovered from a man in his sixties with renal cell carcinoma. The rearrangement uses TRBV5-4 and TRBJ2-6, with 10 nucleotides matching TRBD1. The CDR3 is CASSQPGQGLGGANVLTF. The CDR3 DNA reads as TGTGCCAGCAGCCAACCGGGACAGGGGTTGGGGGGGGCCAACGTCCTGACTTTC.